The subject of this entry is one TCR beta chain. This specimen comes from a study of blood T cell repertoires in COVID-19. For the study at large: The United States, Italy and Spain were the sources of the acute and convalescent COVID-19 samples. T cells, B-cell-depleted T cells, or PBMCs provided the cDNA or gDNA that served as material.

Method: immunoSEQ multiplex PCR; TCRdb's copy keeps in-frame clones and lacks some. This sample has 20,000 to 30,000 clones; about nine tenths occur once, and the top ten carry 18%. The CDR3 covers 15 residues. The germline V gene has CDR1 MNHEY and CDR2 SVGAGI. Losses at the gene ends were 6 bases for V and 8 bases for J; bases not matched to a gene: 8. The sample taken for sequencing was peripheral blood. This chain uses TRBV6-5 with TRBJ1-6; 9 nucleotides line up with TRBD1. This clonotype was sampled from a woman aged 80 or over with acute or convalescent COVID-19. CDR3 loop: CASRRTTGGDSPLHF. CDR3 bases: TGTGCCAGCAGACGAACGACAGGGGGTGATTCACCCCTCCACTTT.